This T cell receptor (beta chain) was identified during a study of Tregs in tolerant kidney transplant recipients. Mixed chimerism was transient after nonmyeloablative marrow transplants from related graft donors. Thawed PBMCs were FACS-sorted into unstimulated CD4+CD25+CD127- regulatory T cells, CD4+CD25- non-regulatory cells, CD4 and CD8 cells. To note about this clone: Antigen: not known. The missing CDR3 end, 3 residues past where the read stops, is filled in from the germline J gene.

Clones were sequenced by immunoSEQ multiplex PCR, and TCRdb holds only the in-frame ones, with some missing. In all, the sample yields 20,000 to 30,000 clones. CDR3 length: 11 residues. Trimming removed 2 bases at V and 9 bases at J, with 5 bases between. CDR1 SGHTA and CDR2 FQGNSA come from the germline V gene. Study findings and constraints: Validation in larger populations is needed because few patients were studied. Some patients' samples used different primers over time, so nucleotide sequences weren't comparable. No direct test of biological reproducibility was done here.

The sample consisted of CD4+ T cells from blood (PBMCs), taken 6 months after the transplant. The clonotype comes from a human patient who received a combined kidney and bone marrow transplant. Part of the T cell pool may stem from the graft donor. The rearrangement joins TRBV7-2 to TRBJ2-1; D uncertain. CDR3 region: CASSLYFEQFF. The DNA read from the CDR3 is TGTGCCAGCAGCTTATATTTTGAG.